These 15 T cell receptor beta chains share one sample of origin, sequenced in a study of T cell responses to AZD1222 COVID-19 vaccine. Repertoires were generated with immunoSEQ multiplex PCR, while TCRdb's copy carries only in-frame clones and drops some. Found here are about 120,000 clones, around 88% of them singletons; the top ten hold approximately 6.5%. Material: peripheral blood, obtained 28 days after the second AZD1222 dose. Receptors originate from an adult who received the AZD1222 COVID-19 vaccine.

As DNA, the CDR3 is TGTGCCAGCAGAGATACAGGGGGGAACTATGGCTACACCTTC. It yields the protein CASRDTGGNYGYTF. The J gene is TRBJ1-2, the V gene TRBV3-1 (or the pseudogene TRBV3-2), with 8 bases matching TRBD1. The germline CDR1 and CDR2 sequences are LGHDT and YNNKEL (reference sequence). With V trimmed by 6 bases and J by 2 bases, 5 bases remained unmatched. This CDR3 contains 14 residues.

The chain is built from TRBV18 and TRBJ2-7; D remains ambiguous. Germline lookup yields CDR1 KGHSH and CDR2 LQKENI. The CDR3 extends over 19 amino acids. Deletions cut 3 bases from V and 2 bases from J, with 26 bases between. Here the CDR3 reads CASSPPGSPDGFRAYEQYF. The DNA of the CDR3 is TGTGCCAGCTCACCCCCCGGGTCCCCAGACGGTTTTCGCGCCTACGAGCAGTACTTC.

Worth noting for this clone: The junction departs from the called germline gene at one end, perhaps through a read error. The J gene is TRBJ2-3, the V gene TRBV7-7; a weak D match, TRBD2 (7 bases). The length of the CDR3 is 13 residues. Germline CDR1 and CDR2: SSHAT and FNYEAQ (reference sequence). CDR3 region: CASSRGAEDTQYF. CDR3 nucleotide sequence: TGTGCTAGCAGCCGGGGGGCGGAAGATACGCAGTATTTT.

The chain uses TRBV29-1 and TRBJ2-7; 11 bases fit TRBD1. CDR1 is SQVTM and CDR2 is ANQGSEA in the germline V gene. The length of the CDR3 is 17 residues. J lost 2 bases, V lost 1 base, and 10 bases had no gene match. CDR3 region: CSVEGRGTGQGAYEQYF. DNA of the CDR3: TGCAGCGTTGAAGGCAGAGGCACGGGACAGGGGGCCTACGAGCAGTACTTC.

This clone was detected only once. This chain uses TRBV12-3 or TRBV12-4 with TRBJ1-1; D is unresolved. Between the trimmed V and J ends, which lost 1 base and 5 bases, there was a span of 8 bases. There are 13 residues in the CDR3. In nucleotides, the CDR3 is TGTGCCAGCAGTTTAGGAAGGAGGACTGAAGCTTTCTTT. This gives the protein CASSLGRRTEAFF.

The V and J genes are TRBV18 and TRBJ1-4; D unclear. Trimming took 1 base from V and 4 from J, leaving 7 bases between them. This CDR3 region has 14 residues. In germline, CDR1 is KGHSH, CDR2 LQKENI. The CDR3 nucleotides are TGTGCCAGCTCACCACAGGGCCTTAATGAAAAACTGTTTTTT. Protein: CASSPQGLNEKLFF.

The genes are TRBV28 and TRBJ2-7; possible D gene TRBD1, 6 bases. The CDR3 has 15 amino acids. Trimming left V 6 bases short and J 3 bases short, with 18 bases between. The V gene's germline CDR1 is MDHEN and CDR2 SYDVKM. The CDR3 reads CASRRQAGTNYEQYF. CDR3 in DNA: TGTGCCAGCAGGCGACAGGCCGGGACGAACTACGAGCAGTACTTC.

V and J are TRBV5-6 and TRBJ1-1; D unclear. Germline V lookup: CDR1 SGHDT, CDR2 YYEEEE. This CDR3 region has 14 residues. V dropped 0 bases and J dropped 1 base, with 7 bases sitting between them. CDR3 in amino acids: CASSLVQANTEAFF. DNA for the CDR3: TGTGCCAGCAGCTTGGTACAAGCGAACACTGAAGCTTTCTTT.

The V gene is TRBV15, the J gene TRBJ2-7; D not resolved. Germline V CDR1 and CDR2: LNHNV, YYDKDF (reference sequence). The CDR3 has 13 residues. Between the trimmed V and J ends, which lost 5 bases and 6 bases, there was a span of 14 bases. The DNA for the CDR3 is TGTGCCACCAGCGGAGCCCACATAGGCGAGCAGTACTTC. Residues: CATSGAHIGEQYF.

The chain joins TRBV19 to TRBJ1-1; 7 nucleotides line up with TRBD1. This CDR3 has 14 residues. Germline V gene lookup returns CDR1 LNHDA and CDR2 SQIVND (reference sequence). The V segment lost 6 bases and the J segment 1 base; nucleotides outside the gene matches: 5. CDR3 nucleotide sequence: TGTGCCAGTAGAGACAGGGTCCGGAACACTGAAGCTTTCTTT. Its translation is CASRDRVRNTEAFF.

The CDR3 reads CASSVKTGETQYF. CDR3 bases: TGTGCCAGCAGCGTCAAGACAGGGGAGACCCAGTACTTC. This chain uses TRBV9 with TRBJ2-5; 7 positions match TRBD1. The trim removed 2 bases at V and 5 bases at J, leaving 3 bases unmatched. The V gene's germline CDR1 is SGDLS and CDR2 YYNGEE. The CDR3 sequence is 13 residues long.

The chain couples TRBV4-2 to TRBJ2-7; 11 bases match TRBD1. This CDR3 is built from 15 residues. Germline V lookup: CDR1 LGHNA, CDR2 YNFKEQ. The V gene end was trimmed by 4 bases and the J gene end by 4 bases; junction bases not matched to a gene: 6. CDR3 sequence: CASSRTDRGLYEQYF. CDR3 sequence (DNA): TGTGCCAGCAGCCGAACGGACAGGGGGCTGTACGAGCAGTACTTC.

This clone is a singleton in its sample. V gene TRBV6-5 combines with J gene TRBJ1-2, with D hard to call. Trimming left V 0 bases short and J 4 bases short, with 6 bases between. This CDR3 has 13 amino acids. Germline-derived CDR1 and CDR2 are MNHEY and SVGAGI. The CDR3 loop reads CASSYSQVYGYTF. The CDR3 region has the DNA TGTGCCAGCAGTTACTCGCAGGTCTATGGCTACACCTTC.

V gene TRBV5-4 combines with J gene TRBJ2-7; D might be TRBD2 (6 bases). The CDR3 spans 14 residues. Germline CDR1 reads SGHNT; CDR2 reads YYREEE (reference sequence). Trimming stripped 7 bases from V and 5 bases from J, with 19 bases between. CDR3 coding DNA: TGTGCCAGCGGTAGGAGGGGTCAGAGCCACGAGCAGTACTTC. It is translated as CASGRRGQSHEQYF.

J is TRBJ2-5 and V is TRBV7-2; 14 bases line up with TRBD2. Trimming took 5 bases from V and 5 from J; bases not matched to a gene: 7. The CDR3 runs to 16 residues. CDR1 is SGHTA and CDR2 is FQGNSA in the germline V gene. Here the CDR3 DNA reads TGTGCCAGCAGCAGCGGACTAGCGGGGGGAGGGGAGACCCAGTACTTC. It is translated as CASSSGLAGGGETQYF.